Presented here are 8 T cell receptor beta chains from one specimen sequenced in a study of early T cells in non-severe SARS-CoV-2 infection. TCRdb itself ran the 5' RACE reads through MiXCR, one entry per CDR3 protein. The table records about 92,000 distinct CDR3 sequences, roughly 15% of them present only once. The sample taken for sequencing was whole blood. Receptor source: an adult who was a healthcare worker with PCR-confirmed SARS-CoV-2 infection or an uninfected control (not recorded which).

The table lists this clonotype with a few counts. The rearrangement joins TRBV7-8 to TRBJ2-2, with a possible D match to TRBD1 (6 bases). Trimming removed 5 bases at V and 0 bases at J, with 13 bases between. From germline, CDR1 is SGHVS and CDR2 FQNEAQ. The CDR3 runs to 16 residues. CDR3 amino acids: CASSPTDSANTGELFF. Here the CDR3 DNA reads TGTGCCAGCAGCCCTACGGACAGCGCGAACACCGGGGAGCTGTTTTTT.

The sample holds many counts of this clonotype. The CDR3 DNA reads TGTGCCAGCAGAAGGGAAAACACCATATATTTT. It specifies CASRRENTIYF. The V call is TRBV9, the J call TRBJ1-3; D is uncertain. Germline V CDR1 and CDR2: SGDLS, YYNGEE. Trimming took off 5 bases at V and 6 bases at J, with 6 bases between the two ends. This CDR3 comprises 11 residues.

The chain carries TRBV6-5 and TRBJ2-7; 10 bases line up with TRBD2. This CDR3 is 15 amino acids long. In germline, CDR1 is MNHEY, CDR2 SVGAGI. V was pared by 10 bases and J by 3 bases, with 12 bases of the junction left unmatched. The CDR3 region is CANGYPGLANYEQYF. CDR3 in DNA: TGTGCCAATGGCTACCCGGGACTAGCGAACTACGAGCAGTACTTC.

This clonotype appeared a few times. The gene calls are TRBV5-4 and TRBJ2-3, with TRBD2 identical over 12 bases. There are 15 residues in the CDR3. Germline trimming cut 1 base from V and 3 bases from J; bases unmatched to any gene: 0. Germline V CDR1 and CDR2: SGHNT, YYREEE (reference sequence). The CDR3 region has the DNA TGTGCCAGCAGCTTGACTAGCGGGAGGACAGATACGCAGTATTTT. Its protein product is CASSLTSGRTDTQYF.

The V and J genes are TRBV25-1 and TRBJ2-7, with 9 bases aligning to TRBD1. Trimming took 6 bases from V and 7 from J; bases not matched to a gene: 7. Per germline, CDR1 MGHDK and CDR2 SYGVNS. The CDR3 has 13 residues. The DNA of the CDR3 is TGTGCCAGCAGCATACAGGGGGCAGGGGAGCAGTACTTC. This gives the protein CASSIQGAGEQYF.

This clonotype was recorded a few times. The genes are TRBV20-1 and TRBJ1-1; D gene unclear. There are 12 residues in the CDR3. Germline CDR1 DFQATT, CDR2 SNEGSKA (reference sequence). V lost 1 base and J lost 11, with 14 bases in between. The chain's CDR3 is CSARGGVLSAFF. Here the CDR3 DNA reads TGCAGTGCTAGAGGGGGAGTTTTATCGGCTTTCTTT.

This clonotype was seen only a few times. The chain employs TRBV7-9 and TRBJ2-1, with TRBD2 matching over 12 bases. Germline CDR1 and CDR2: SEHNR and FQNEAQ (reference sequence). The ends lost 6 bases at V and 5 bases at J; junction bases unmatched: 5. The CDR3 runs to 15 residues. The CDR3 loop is CASRLAGGPHNEQFF. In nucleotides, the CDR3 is TGTGCCAGCAGACTAGCGGGGGGACCTCACAATGAGCAGTTCTTC.

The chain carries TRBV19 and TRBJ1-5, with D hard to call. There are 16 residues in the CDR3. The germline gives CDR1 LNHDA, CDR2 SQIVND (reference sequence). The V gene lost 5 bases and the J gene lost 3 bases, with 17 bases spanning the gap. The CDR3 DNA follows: TGTGCCAGTAGTGATAACTACGTCGCCTTCAATCAGCCCCAGCATTTT. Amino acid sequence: CASSDNYVAFNQPQHF.